This is a list of T cell receptor beta chains from one sample in a study of blood T cell repertoires in COVID-19. Profiling relied on immunoSEQ multiplex PCR, and the TCRdb table lists in-frame clones only, not all of them. The repertoire holds tens of thousands of clones, about 80% seen once, with 6.5% to 7.5% in the top ten. The specimen sequenced was peripheral blood. The receptors come from a man between 25 and 39 years old with COVID-19, enrolled during active disease. CDR3s include the opening cysteine and the closing phenylalanine or tryptophan. A D gene is named only where the DNA matches it firmly. Clone sizes are given selectively: once, few, many, or a class where the clone is expanded.

d_call | clone_size | j_call | v_call | cdr3_aa
TRBD1 | once | TRBJ1-1 | TRBV3-1/TRBV3-2 | CASSPTGGRFGTEAFF
NA | NA | TRBJ1-2 | TRBV28 | CASQVAGLANYGYTF
TRBD1 | NA | TRBJ2-5 | TRBV24-1 | CATSATDRVQETQYF
TRBD2 | NA | TRBJ2-3 | TRBV5-8 | CASSLVLAGVGTDTQYF
NA | NA | TRBJ1-2 | TRBV7-8 | CASSLDEQHYGYTF
NA | NA | TRBJ1-1 | TRBV2 | CASSERGSEGTEAFF
TRBD2 | NA | TRBJ2-7 | TRBV7-2 | CASSLDRLAGEQYF
NA | NA | TRBJ2-7 | TRBV15 | CATSRDGRQGGEQYF
NA | NA | TRBJ2-7 | TRBV3-1/TRBV3-2 | CASSPRLARSYEQYF
TRBD2 | NA | TRBJ2-7 | TRBV4-1 | CASSRGLGSHEQYF
NA | NA | TRBJ1-2 | TRBV28 | CASRPDRPNGYTF
NA | NA | TRBJ1-2 | TRBV7-9 | CASSLRGGYTF
TRBD1 | once | TRBJ2-1 | TRBV4-1 | CASSQLRDRNNEQFF
NA | NA | TRBJ2-3 | TRBV29-1 | CSVGMQGRSTDTQYF
TRBD1 | NA | TRBJ1-2 | TRBV6-5 | CASSTGTGTNGYTF
NA | NA | TRBJ2-7 | TRBV11-2 | CASSFHRATYEQYF
TRBD1 | NA | TRBJ2-7 | TRBV18 | CASSPLYETGVYEQYF
NA | NA | TRBJ2-3 | TRBV9 | CASSVEITTDTQYF
TRBD1 | NA | TRBJ1-4 | TRBV4-1 | CASSRQQGGANEKLFF
TRBD1 | few | TRBJ2-1 | TRBV18 | CASSPGRDSWFF
NA | NA | TRBJ2-1 | TRBV30 | CAWAMGGALNNEQFF
TRBD1 | NA | TRBJ2-1 | TRBV5-5 | CASSFQGADYNEQFF
NA | NA | TRBJ1-2 | TRBV11-2 | CASSPPLGDGYTF
NA | NA | TRBJ1-6 | TRBV10-3 | CAISVVRTGGGDSPLHF
NA | NA | TRBJ2-3 | TRBV11-2 | CASSHGRGGDTDTQYF
TRBD1 | few | TRBJ1-4 | TRBV5-1 | CASSLGQGRHEKLFF
TRBD1 | NA | TRBJ1-1 | TRBV28 | CASSRDRVGAEAFF
TRBD1 | NA | TRBJ1-2 | TRBV27 | CASSSNPRTGGHGYTF
TRBD1 | NA | TRBJ2-3 | TRBV7-3 | CASSLLGQGGGTDTQYF
NA | NA | TRBJ2-1 | TRBV24-1 | CATSVRGISYNEQFF
TRBD2 | NA | TRBJ2-5 | TRBV18 | CASSPPLAGGQETQYF
TRBD1 | NA | TRBJ1-2 | TRBV7-9 | CASSLDRVGGYTF
NA | NA | TRBJ1-2 | TRBV30 | CAWSPSSRAVDGYTF
NA | NA | TRBJ2-7 | TRBV5-5 | CASSFGGVSYEQYF
NA | NA | TRBJ2-5 | TRBV29-1 | CSVAGNSETQYF
TRBD1 | NA | TRBJ2-5 | TRBV10-3 | CAISDVVAGGAGETQYF
NA | NA | TRBJ2-6 | TRBV6-4 | CASSEGESGANVLTF
TRBD2 | NA | TRBJ2-2 | TRBV18 | CASSPSSGKTGELFF
TRBD2 | few | TRBJ2-3 | TRBV7-9 | CASSPGLAGADTQYF
NA | few | TRBJ2-2 | TRBV30 | CAWSVQGTGELFF
NA | NA | TRBJ2-1 | TRBV10-3 | CAISVERDNEQFF
NA | NA | TRBJ2-2 | TRBV12-3/TRBV12-4 | CASALQAGELFF
NA | NA | TRBJ1-1 | TRBV7-2 | CASRGRITEAFF
NA | NA | TRBJ1-2 | TRBV5-4 | CASSLVEGAGGYTF
NA | NA | TRBJ2-4 | TRBV7-2 | CASSLGANSNIQYF
NA | NA | TRBJ2-4 | TRBV19 | CASRGTKNIQYF
NA | NA | TRBJ1-3 | TRBV3-1/TRBV3-2 | CASSPGQSSGNTIYF